The subject of this entry is one T cell receptor beta chain. CDR1 is SGHTS, CDR2 YDEGEE, per germline. V lost 3 bases to trimming and J lost 6 bases, with 10 bases between them. The CDR3 loop spans 12 amino acids. Profiling relied on immunoSEQ multiplex PCR, and the TCRdb table lists in-frame clones only, not all of them. Among 25,000 to 30,000 clones listed, roughly 80% were seen once. The treatment denotes: randomized to nivolumab then ipilimumab (arm A) or the reverse (arm B). This sample stems from a study of sequential checkpoint blockade in melanoma. The chain has TRBV5-8 and TRBJ2-7, with D uncertain. The sequencing used CD8+ T cells sorted from blood (inferred from file names), collected from a patient given nivolumab and ipilimumab in sequence. The source is a human donor with melanoma. DNA for the CDR3: TGTGCCAGCAGCTCCCAGTACCCCGAGCAGTACTTC. Its translation is CASSSQYPEQYF.